This T cell receptor (beta chain) appears in the sequencing data of a study of radiation and T cells in renal cell carcinoma. Background on the study: Nephrectomy followed 15 Gy stereotactic body radiation by 4 weeks.

The germline V gene encodes CDR1 MNHEY and CDR2 SVGAGI. Trimming took off 2 bases at V and 8 bases at J, with 13 bases between the two ends. CDR3 length equals 14 residues. General study findings and limits: In blood, top tumor clones expanded by 2 weeks, shrinking by 4.

In regard to this clone: As yet, its antigen is unknown.

The sample's time point: baseline pretreatment blood. Described treatment: 15 Gy SBRT to primary tumor, nephrectomy 4 weeks later. Radiation-treated patients gave blood at baseline, week 2 and week 4. The patient's renal cell carcinoma had clear cell pathology. Measured with immunoSEQ multiplex PCR; TCRdb has only the in-frame clones, and not every one. The table lists 110,000 to 150,000 clones, around 78% of them singletons. Sequencing was performed on blood, taken from a patient whose treatment included radiotherapy and nephrectomy. The source of this sequence is a woman aged 50 to 65 with renal cell carcinoma. The chain carries TRBV6-5 and TRBJ2-4; D might be TRBD1 or TRBD2, each matching 5 bases. For the CDR3, the DNA is TGTGCCAGCAGTTACGACGGGGCGAGGGACATTCAGTACTTC. This encodes CASSYDGARDIQYF.